These T cell receptor beta chains were read from a single sample in a study of early T cells in non-severe SARS-CoV-2 infection. From the 5' RACE reads, TCRdb called clonotypes with MiXCR, one entry per CDR3 protein. This sample has some 40,000 distinct CDR3 sequences, with around 3.9% found just once. Specimen: whole blood. All receptors derive from an adult who was a healthcare worker with PCR-confirmed SARS-CoV-2 infection or an uninfected control (not recorded which). Each CDR3 is given with its conserved first and last residue. The D gene is left open where the match is weak. Clone size is not always given. Where it is, it says once, few, many or a class for expanded clones.

abundance: many; j_gene: TRBJ1-2; d_gene: -; v_gene: TRBV19; CDR3nt: TGTGCCAGTAGTATCCCGGCAGGGAACTATGGCTACACCTTC; CDR3aa: CASSIPAGNYGYTF
abundance: few; j_gene: TRBJ2-1; d_gene: -; v_gene: TRBV25-1; CDR3nt: TGTGCCAGCACCACGCCTAGGCTGGGAGGAAATGAGCAGTTCTTC; CDR3aa: CASTTPRLGGNEQFF
abundance: many; j_gene: TRBJ2-2; d_gene: -; v_gene: TRBV29-1; CDR3nt: TGCAGCGGACAGAACACCGGGGAGCTGTTTTTT; CDR3aa: CSGQNTGELFF
abundance: many; j_gene: TRBJ1-5; d_gene: -; v_gene: TRBV20-1; CDR3nt: TGCAGTGCTAGAGATGGGACCGCGGGGGGCCAGCCCCAGCATTTT; CDR3aa: CSARDGTAGGQPQHF
abundance: many; j_gene: TRBJ1-1; d_gene: -; v_gene: TRBV28; CDR3nt: TGTGCCAGCAGTTCAGGGTTGAACACTGAAGCTTTCTTT; CDR3aa: CASSSGLNTEAFF
abundance: many; j_gene: TRBJ2-5; d_gene: TRBD1; v_gene: TRBV4-2; CDR3nt: TGTGCCAGCAGCCAAGACGCATCCGTGGCAGGGGGATACCAAGAGACCCAGTACTTC; CDR3aa: CASSQDASVAGGYQETQYF
abundance: -; j_gene: TRBJ2-1; d_gene: -; v_gene: TRBV7-9; CDR3nt: TGTGCCAGCAGCACACGGGAGAGCGAGTACAATGAGCAGTTCTTC; CDR3aa: CASSTRESEYNEQFF
abundance: many; j_gene: TRBJ1-5; d_gene: -; v_gene: TRBV28; CDR3nt: TGTGCCAGCAGTTTGTATATTGGCCGGGATAGCAATCAGCCCCAGCATTTT; CDR3aa: CASSLYIGRDSNQPQHF
abundance: -; j_gene: TRBJ2-5; d_gene: TRBD2; v_gene: TRBV6-6; CDR3nt: TGTGCCAGCAGTTACTCCGCTAGCGGGAGGGCCGGAGAGACCCAGTACTTC; CDR3aa: CASSYSASGRAGETQYF
abundance: many; j_gene: TRBJ2-3; d_gene: -; v_gene: TRBV15; CDR3nt: TGTGCCACCAGCAGAGTCACATCTCGGACAGCTTCGAACGAAAGCACAGATACGCAGTATTTT; CDR3aa: CATSRVTSRTASNESTDTQYF
abundance: many; j_gene: TRBJ2-6; d_gene: -; v_gene: TRBV3-1; CDR3nt: TGTGCCAGCAGCCGCCCAGGTTCCGGGGCCAACGTCCTGACTTTC; CDR3aa: CASSRPGSGANVLTF
abundance: many; j_gene: TRBJ2-7; d_gene: -; v_gene: TRBV7-2; CDR3nt: TGTGCCAGCAGGCAGCTCTCCTACGAGCAGTACTTC; CDR3aa: CASRQLSYEQYF
abundance: -; j_gene: TRBJ2-3; d_gene: TRBD1; v_gene: TRBV29-1; CDR3nt: TGCAGCGTTAGGACAGGGCGCACTGATACGCAGTATTTT; CDR3aa: CSVRTGRTDTQYF
abundance: many; j_gene: TRBJ1-2; d_gene: -; v_gene: TRBV19; CDR3nt: TGTGCCAGTAGTTTTACAGGGTCCTATGGCTACACCTTC; CDR3aa: CASSFTGSYGYTF
abundance: many; j_gene: TRBJ2-3; d_gene: TRBD2; v_gene: TRBV5-1; CDR3nt: TGCGCCAGCAGATTACTAGCGGGAGAGACAGATACGCAGTATTTT; CDR3aa: CASRLLAGETDTQYF
abundance: -; j_gene: TRBJ2-7; d_gene: -; v_gene: TRBV10-3; CDR3nt: TGTGCCATCAGTGTGGTAGAGGAGGGTTACGAGCAGTACTTC; CDR3aa: CAISVVEEGYEQYF
abundance: many; j_gene: TRBJ2-1; d_gene: TRBD2; v_gene: TRBV29-1; CDR3nt: TGCAGCGTTTGGACTAGCGGGATGATGCAGTTCTTC; CDR3aa: CSVWTSGMMQFF
abundance: many; j_gene: TRBJ2-1; d_gene: -; v_gene: TRBV6-6; CDR3nt: TGTGCCAGCAGTTTAGGGCGGGACTACAATGAGCAGTTCTTC; CDR3aa: CASSLGRDYNEQFF
abundance: many; j_gene: TRBJ2-7; d_gene: TRBD2; v_gene: TRBV6-5; CDR3nt: TGTGCCAGCAGTGCCGGGACTAGCGGGAGCAGGTACGAGCAGTACTTC; CDR3aa: CASSAGTSGSRYEQYF
abundance: few; j_gene: TRBJ1-4; d_gene: TRBD1; v_gene: TRBV6-6; CDR3nt: TGTGCCAGCAGGGATCTTAGGACAGGAGCTCTCGGGGTTAATGAAAAACTGTTTTTT; CDR3aa: CASRDLRTGALGVNEKLFF
abundance: many; j_gene: TRBJ2-7; d_gene: -; v_gene: TRBV4-3; CDR3nt: TGCGCCAGCAGCCAAGATACGGGACCCGCGAACGAGCAGTACTTC; CDR3aa: CASSQDTGPANEQYF
abundance: large; j_gene: TRBJ1-5; d_gene: -; v_gene: TRBV27; CDR3nt: TGTGCCAGCAGTTGGTCGGGCAATCAGCCCCAGCATTTT; CDR3aa: CASSWSGNQPQHF
abundance: few; j_gene: TRBJ1-2; d_gene: -; v_gene: TRBV24-1; CDR3nt: TGTGCCACCAGTGATTGGTCAGAGCCTATGAGGGGCTACACCTTC; CDR3aa: CATSDWSEPMRGYTF
abundance: -; j_gene: TRBJ2-5; d_gene: -; v_gene: TRBV28; CDR3nt: TGTGCCAGCAGTACTAATAACCAAGAGACCCAGTACTTC; CDR3aa: CASSTNNQETQYF
abundance: many; j_gene: TRBJ2-5; d_gene: TRBD2; v_gene: TRBV10-3; CDR3nt: TGTGCCATCAGTGGGACTAGCATAGAGACCCAGTACTTC; CDR3aa: CAISGTSIETQYF
abundance: many; j_gene: TRBJ1-1; d_gene: -; v_gene: TRBV29-1; CDR3nt: TGCAGCGCACATGCACCGGGAGAAGCTTTCTTT; CDR3aa: CSAHAPGEAFF
abundance: -; j_gene: TRBJ1-4; d_gene: -; v_gene: TRBV7-7; CDR3nt: TGTGCTAGCAGCAAACAGGTCTATGGTGAAAAACTGTTTTTT; CDR3aa: CASSKQVYGEKLFF
abundance: many; j_gene: TRBJ2-7; d_gene: TRBD1; v_gene: TRBV27; CDR3nt: TGTGCCAGCACCCGGACAGGCCGAACCTACGAGCAGTACTTC; CDR3aa: CASTRTGRTYEQYF
abundance: many; j_gene: TRBJ1-2; d_gene: -; v_gene: TRBV7-3; CDR3nt: TGTGCCAGCAGCCCAGGACGGTCCTATGGCTACACCTTC; CDR3aa: CASSPGRSYGYTF
abundance: many; j_gene: TRBJ2-1; d_gene: TRBD2; v_gene: TRBV11-3; CDR3nt: TGTGCCAGCAGCTTAGAGGGGACTAGATTTGTCTACAATGAGCAGTTCTTC; CDR3aa: CASSLEGTRFVYNEQFF
abundance: few; j_gene: TRBJ1-1; d_gene: -; v_gene: TRBV7-2; CDR3nt: TGTGCCAGCAGTCGAGCGGGCAGGGTTAACACTGAAGCTTTCTTT; CDR3aa: CASSRAGRVNTEAFF
abundance: many; j_gene: TRBJ1-1; d_gene: -; v_gene: TRBV4-3; CDR3nt: TGCGCCAGCAGCCCCGGTTTTCTAACAAGGGTGAACACTGAAGCTTTCTTT; CDR3aa: CASSPGFLTRVNTEAFF
abundance: medium-sized; j_gene: TRBJ2-2; d_gene: -; v_gene: TRBV5-1; CDR3nt: TGCGCCAGCAGCCCCCGGACCCAAGATACCGGGGAGCTGTTTTTT; CDR3aa: CASSPRTQDTGELFF
abundance: many; j_gene: TRBJ2-5; d_gene: TRBD1; v_gene: TRBV25-1; CDR3nt: TGTGCCAGCAGTGAAGAGCTGGGGACAGAAGGTGTAGTTGAGGAGACCCAGTACTTC; CDR3aa: CASSEELGTEGVVEETQYF
abundance: many; j_gene: TRBJ2-2; d_gene: -; v_gene: TRBV12-3/TRBV12-4; CDR3nt: TGTGCCAGCAGTTTTGGGAGTCCCACCGGGGAGCTGTTTTTT; CDR3aa: CASSFGSPTGELFF
abundance: many; j_gene: TRBJ2-3; d_gene: -; v_gene: TRBV27; CDR3nt: TGTGCCAGCAGTTCTAGTAGCACAGATACGCAGTATTTT; CDR3aa: CASSSSSTDTQYF
abundance: many; j_gene: TRBJ1-3; d_gene: -; v_gene: TRBV29-1; CDR3nt: TGCAGCGTTGGGGGTTCTGGAAACACCATATATTTT; CDR3aa: CSVGGSGNTIYF
abundance: many; j_gene: TRBJ2-1; d_gene: -; v_gene: TRBV5-6; CDR3nt: TGTGCCAGCACCATCTCTCTAGACGGCCCTGCCCCGCCGTTCTTC; CDR3aa: CASTISLDGPAPPFF
abundance: many; j_gene: TRBJ2-1; d_gene: -; v_gene: TRBV7-6; CDR3nt: TGTGCCAGCAGCTCAAGGCGCCCTAGGGGAGGCCGTAACTACAATGAGCAGTTCTTC; CDR3aa: CASSSRRPRGGRNYNEQFF
abundance: many; j_gene: TRBJ1-5; d_gene: TRBD1; v_gene: TRBV28; CDR3nt: TGTGCCAGCAGTCTAGGGACAGGGTCCAATCAGCCCCAGCATTTT; CDR3aa: CASSLGTGSNQPQHF
abundance: few; j_gene: TRBJ1-4; d_gene: -; v_gene: TRBV25-1; CDR3nt: TGTGCCAGCAGTGAATATAATAATGAAAAACTGTTTTTT; CDR3aa: CASSEYNNEKLFF
abundance: many; j_gene: TRBJ1-6; d_gene: TRBD1; v_gene: TRBV7-2; CDR3nt: TGTGCCAGCAGCGTACAGGGGAGGGATAATTCACCCCTCCACTTT; CDR3aa: CASSVQGRDNSPLHF
abundance: many; j_gene: TRBJ1-1; d_gene: -; v_gene: TRBV4-2; CDR3nt: TGTGCCAGCAGCCAAGACACCGAAGCTTTCTTT; CDR3aa: CASSQDTEAFF
abundance: many; j_gene: TRBJ2-2; d_gene: -; v_gene: TRBV12-3/TRBV12-4; CDR3nt: TGTGCCAGCAGTTTAGACTTCAACACCGGGGAGCTGTTTTTT; CDR3aa: CASSLDFNTGELFF
abundance: few; j_gene: TRBJ2-3; d_gene: TRBD1; v_gene: TRBV29-1; CDR3nt: TGCAGCGTTGAAGAGGCCGGGACAGGCGCGAAAGATACGCAGTATTTT; CDR3aa: CSVEEAGTGAKDTQYF